This T cell receptor beta chain was captured in a study of blood T cell repertoires in COVID-19 (dated by TCRdb to about 2020). Notes on the research overall: Samples from collaborators originated in the United States, Italy and Spain and spanned both the acute and convalescent phases of COVID-19. The prospective study material was composed of cDNA or gDNA derived from T cells, B-cell-depleted T cells, or PBMCs. The dataset comprised deeply sampled blood TCRbeta repertoires from subjects exposed to, actively infected with, or recovered from COVID-19. The repertoires were released in a freely available public database meant as a resource for research on the immune response to SARS-CoV-2. The samples were drawn from the first 160 participants of the ongoing ImmuneRACE study and from over 950 subjects provided by 6 global collaborators. Nearly every sample came with metadata listing a de-identified subject ID, COVID-19 status, age in years and sex. HLA class I and class II types, where available, came from metadata supplied by the sample provider rather than from assay-based typing. The study at large found these results: Clinical and demographic metadata were provided uncurated, with the amount varying by source and participant.

A word on this clone: Its antigen is unknown. No qualities accompany the bases; no much larger clone lies one base away.

One collaborating source in Seattle enrolled patients during active infection and followed them longitudinally through the course of disease. The collaborating institutions used their own protocols to collect whole blood in K2EDTA tubes. Collaborator samples were shipped for TCRbeta analysis as frozen whole blood, isolated PBMCs, or DNA extracted from either sample type. TCRbeta CDR3 regions were amplified from genomic DNA by means of the immunoSEQ Assay, a bias-controlled multiplex PCR. As for how the authors treated the data: The number of nucleated cells in each sample was estimated by amplification of reference gene primers within the assay. Sequence reads were collapsed and filtered to measure the absolute abundance of every unique TCRbeta CDR3 rearrangement. For each sample, productive Simpson clonality was calculated as the square root of Simpson's diversity index across productive rearrangements. Not all clones reach the TCRdb copy of this immuneACCESS table, which keeps in-frame sequences only. Checked studies attribute under half of the gap to unresolved V genes and leave the rest unexplained. V and J calls and clone size are copied from that table; D and trimming were computed from the DNA. The sample profile shows over 150,000 clones; around nine tenths of them were found once. The ten largest clones take up under 3% of the sample.

CDR1 SGHTA and CDR2 FQGNSA are derived from the germline V gene. V trim: 3 bases; J trim: 7 bases; unmatched bases: 5. CDR3 length: 14 amino acids, cysteine to phenylalanine. The sequence is cut down to CDR3 DNA, 42 bases in frame from base 1. This receptor was taken from a woman of 80 years or more with COVID-19, enrolled during active disease. The chain uses TRBV7-2 and TRBJ1-1; 10 junctional bases match TRBD1. What was sequenced was peripheral blood. CDR3 sequence: CASSFDRGRVEAFF. The base sequence is TGTGCCAGCAGCTTCGACAGGGGGCGGGTTGAAGCTTTCTTT.